This paragraph reports one TCR beta chain. Its target is unknown. The CDR3 is 13 residues long. CDR1 and CDR2 (germline): LNHDA, SQIVND (reference sequence). Trimming pared 10 bases from V and 4 bases from J, leaving 13 bases between. Study-wide results and caveats: The larger cohort examined one V-J beta rearrangement, not whole repertoires.

Semi-nested PCR with Nested Universal Primer A followed constant-region reverse priming of full-length variable regions. TCRdb processed the 5' RACE reads anew with MiXCR; each CDR3 protein has one entry. The table shows nearly 40,000 distinct CDR3 sequences, with 18% occurring only once. The source material was naive CD4+ T cells sorted from a lymph node. The subset denotes: naive CD4+ T cells, CD4+CD45RA+CD25-. The chain combines TRBV19 with TRBJ2-2; the D is unclear. The source is a female donor with breast cancer. The CDR3 loop reads CATTLALTGELFF. In nucleotides, the CDR3 is TGTGCCACTACCCTCGCCCTCACCGGGGAGCTGTTTTTT.